The 13 T cell receptor beta chains in this list originate from one sample, sequenced in a study of T cell repertoires in cytomegalovirus infection. TCRdb fed the reads into MiXCR, producing one record per CDR3 protein. The sample yields a few hundred thousand distinct CDR3 sequences, around 40% seen once. These receptors have no identified antigens. Sequences were derived from cultured PBMCs, sampled from culture after CMV antigen stimulation. These receptors were taken from a human donor in good health (CMV status not recorded). Some clones in this sample may be carry-over from other donors' samples.

The chain employs TRBV28 and TRBJ2-4, with D perhaps being TRBD1 or TRBD2 (5 bases each). The CDR3 is 16 residues long. Germline V gene sequence: CDR1 MDHEN, CDR2 SYDVKM. V was shortened by 6 bases and J by 0 bases, with 15 bases between the two germline ends. CDR3 DNA: TGTGCCAGCAGCCCGGGACCATGGATAGCCAAAAACATTCAGTACTTC. Its protein product is CASSPGPWIAKNIQYF.

The chain combines TRBV4-1 with TRBJ2-7; no firm D call. Germline loops: CDR1 MGHRA, CDR2 YSYEKL. This CDR3 is 14 amino acids long. Trimming shortened V by 3 bases and J by 3 bases, and 12 bases separated the two germline ends. CDR3: CASSQQVGGYEQYF. DNA for the CDR3: TGCGCCAGCAGCCAGCAAGTAGGCGGCTACGAGCAGTACTTC.

The genes are TRBV7-9 and TRBJ2-5, with TRBD2 identical over 8 bases. CDR1 is SEHNR, CDR2 FQNEAQ, per germline (reference sequence). CDR3 length: 19 amino acids. The V gene end was trimmed by 3 bases and the J gene end by 4 bases; junction bases not matched to a gene: 19. Here the CDR3 DNA reads TGTGCCAGCAGCTTGACCCGGGGAGCTAGCGGGTCCCCGGGAGAGACCCAGTACTTC. This sequence encodes CASSLTRGASGSPGETQYF.

The rearrangement joins TRBV7-6 to TRBJ2-3; TRBD1 matches at 10 bases. With 5 bases clipped from V and 6 bases from J, the junction kept 8 bases outside the gene matches. This CDR3 spans 15 amino acids. Germline V gives CDR1 SGHVS, CDR2 FNYEAQ. In DNA, the CDR3 is TGTGCCAGCAGCAGCCGACAGGGGGCAAGGGATACGCAGTATTTT. This codes for CASSSRQGARDTQYF.

V usage is TRBV20-1 and J usage is TRBJ2-1; D could derive from TRBD1 or TRBD2 (6 bases each). Trimming removed 6 bases at V and 0 bases at J, with 9 bases between. The CDR3 has 13 amino acids. CDR1 DFQATT and CDR2 SNEGSKA come from the germline V gene (reference sequence). The CDR3 loop is CSAGGGSYNEQFF. The CDR3 coding sequence is TGCAGTGCGGGGGGCGGCTCCTACAATGAGCAGTTCTTC.

This clonotype was observed at least ten times. The V call is TRBV7-2, the J call TRBJ2-2; D is uncertain. This CDR3 has 14 residues. From germline, CDR1 is SGHTA and CDR2 FQGNSA. V shed 4 bases and J shed 8 bases, with 14 bases lying between them. The CDR3: CASSSGPRSGELFF. The CDR3 nucleotides are TGTGCCAGCAGCTCTGGACCCCGGAGTGGGGAGCTGTTTTTT.

This clonotype was recorded many times. This chain joins TRBV7-2 and TRBJ1-1; TRBD1 matches at 10 bases. Germline trimming cut 1 base from V and 4 bases from J; bases unmatched to any gene: 12. Germline V gene sequence: CDR1 SGHTA, CDR2 FQGNSA. The CDR3 is 18 amino acids. CDR3 sequence reads: CASSLVPDRGRRITEAFF. CDR3 in DNA: TGTGCCAGCAGCTTAGTACCCGACAGGGGGCGAAGGATCACTGAAGCTTTCTTT. Using reference TRBV7-2 and TRBJ1-1 for the parts outside the CDR3, the full variable domain is GAGVSQSPSNKVTEKGKDVELRCDPISGHTALYWYRQSLGQGLEFLIYFQGNSAPDKSGLPSDRFSAERTGGSVSTLTIQRTQQEDSAVYLCASSLVPDRGRRITEAFFGQGTRLTVV.

The sample holds a few counts of this clonotype. The chain uses TRBV6-5 and TRBJ2-3, with D maybe TRBD2 (5 bases). This CDR3 has 14 residues. V lost 6 bases and J 2 bases, leaving 12 bases between the germline ends. CDR1 and CDR2 from the germline V gene are MNHEY and SVGAGI. CDR3 loop: CASSDHRDTDTQYF. CDR3 nucleotide sequence: TGTGCCAGCAGCGACCATCGGGACACAGATACGCAGTATTTT.

This sequence joins TRBV20-1 and TRBJ2-5; TRBD2 matches 7 bases. Germline lookup yields CDR1 DFQATT and CDR2 SNEGSKA (reference sequence). The CDR3 contains 15 residues. With V trimmed by 6 bases and J by 4 bases, 14 bases remained unmatched. CDR3 DNA: TGCAGTGCCCCTGGGGAGGCGGGAGCTGTAGAGACCCAGTACTTC. Protein product: CSAPGEAGAVETQYF.

CDR3 in amino acids: CASSWAGSQPQHF. The CDR3 nucleotides are TGTGCCAGCAGTTGGGCAGGGAGTCAGCCCCAGCATTTT. This chain joins TRBV12-3 or TRBV12-4 and TRBJ1-5; a possible D gene is TRBD1 (5 bases). V was clipped by 4 bases and J by 6 bases, with 10 bases between them. The CDR3 runs 13 residues.

This chain uses TRBV7-2 with TRBJ1-2; D is possibly TRBD1 (5 bases). Germline CDR1 SGHTA, CDR2 FQGNSA. The CDR3 extends over 15 amino acids. V dropped 5 bases and J dropped 5 bases, with 18 bases sitting between them. Here the CDR3 reads CASSPWGVADYGYTF. The CDR3 region has the DNA TGTGCCAGCAGCCCGTGGGGCGTTGCTGATTATGGCTACACCTTC.

The chain carries TRBV5-1 and TRBJ2-1, with D perhaps assigned TRBD1 or TRBD2 (6 bases each). Trimming removed 4 bases at V and 4 bases at J, with 12 bases between. CDR3 length equals 14 residues. Germline V gene lookup returns CDR1 SGHRS and CDR2 YFSETQ. In DNA, the CDR3 is TGCGCCAGCAGCGTGGGGGGCCAATACAATGAGCAGTTCTTC. This translates into CASSVGGQYNEQFF.

This clonotype came up once. The rearrangement links TRBV20-1 to TRBJ2-1; 7 nucleotides agree with TRBD2. Germline-derived CDR1 and CDR2 are DFQATT and SNEGSKA (reference sequence). With 6 bases clipped from V and 6 bases from J, the junction kept 14 bases outside the gene matches. This CDR3 contains 15 residues. The CDR3 DNA is TGCAGTGCCCATCCGCGCGGGGGAGAACGCAATGAGCAGTTCTTC. Amino acid sequence: CSAHPRGGERNEQFF.